This TCR beta chain originates from a study of T-cell memory formation after mild COVID-19. Overall study context: The study found TCR clusters largely donor specific. Study-level points and caveats: CM and EM subsets held most contracting CD4+ clones; EMRA held CD8+ ones.

This clonotype has a handful of counts. Its specificity is not known. The CDR3 has 11 residues. V lost 0 bases and J lost 7, with 5 bases in between. Germline CDR1 is SGHRS and CDR2 is YFSETQ. TCRdb reanalysed the 5' RACE reads using MiXCR and keeps one entry per CDR3 protein. This sample has 300,000 to 350,000 distinct CDR3 sequences; 10% to 15% occur once, and the top ten carry about a fifth. The source of this sequence is a man between 18 and 35 years old who had mild COVID-19 (a few samples of this study predate the infection). Cell type and time point are not known. The sample comprised PBMCs or a T cell subset sorted from them (not recorded which). This chain uses TRBV5-1 with TRBJ2-7; D is undetermined. In nucleotides, the CDR3 is TGCGCCAGCAGCTTGGCACGGGAGCAGTACTTC. It translates to CASSLAREQYF. Full variable domain (rest looked up from reference TRBV5-1 and TRBJ2-7): KAGVTQTPRYLIKTRGQQVTLSCSPISGHRSVSWYQQTPGQGLQFLFEYFSETQRNKGNFPGRFSGRQFSNSRSEMNVSTLELGDSALYLCASSLAREQYFGPGTRLTVT.